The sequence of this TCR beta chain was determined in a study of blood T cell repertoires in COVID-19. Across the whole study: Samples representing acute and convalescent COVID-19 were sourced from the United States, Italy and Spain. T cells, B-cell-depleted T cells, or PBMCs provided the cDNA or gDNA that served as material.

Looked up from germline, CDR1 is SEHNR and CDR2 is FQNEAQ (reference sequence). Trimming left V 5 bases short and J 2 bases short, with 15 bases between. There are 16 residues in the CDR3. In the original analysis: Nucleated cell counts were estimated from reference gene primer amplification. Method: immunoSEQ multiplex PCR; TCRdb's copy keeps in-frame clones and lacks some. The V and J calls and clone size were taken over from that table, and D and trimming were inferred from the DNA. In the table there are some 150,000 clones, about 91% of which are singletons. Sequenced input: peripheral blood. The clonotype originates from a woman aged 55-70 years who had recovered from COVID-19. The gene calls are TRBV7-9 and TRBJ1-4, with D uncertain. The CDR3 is CASSAPRGSTNEKLFF. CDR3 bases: TGTGCCAGCAGCGCGCCCCGGGGTTCGACTAATGAAAAACTGTTTTTT.